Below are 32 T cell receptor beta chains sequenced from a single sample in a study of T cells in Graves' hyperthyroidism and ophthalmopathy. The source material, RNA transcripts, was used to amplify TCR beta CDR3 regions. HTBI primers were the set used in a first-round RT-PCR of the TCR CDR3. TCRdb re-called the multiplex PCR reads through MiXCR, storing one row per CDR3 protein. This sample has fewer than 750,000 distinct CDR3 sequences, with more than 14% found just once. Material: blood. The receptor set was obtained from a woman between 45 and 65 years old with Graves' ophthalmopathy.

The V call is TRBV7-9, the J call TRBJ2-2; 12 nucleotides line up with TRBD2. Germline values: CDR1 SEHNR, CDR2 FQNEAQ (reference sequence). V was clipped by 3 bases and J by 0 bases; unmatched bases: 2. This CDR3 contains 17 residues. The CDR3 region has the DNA TGTGCCAGCAGCTTTCGGACTAGCGGGACGAACACCGGGGAGCTGTTTTTT. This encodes CASSFRTSGTNTGELFF.

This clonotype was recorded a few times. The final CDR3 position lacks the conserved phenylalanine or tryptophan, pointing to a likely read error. CDR3 nucleotides: TGTGCCAGCTCCGAAGGGGACGTGAACACTGAAGCTTTCCTT. Translating gives CASSEGDVNTEAFL. The chain is built from TRBV9 and TRBJ1-1; possibly TRBD1 for D (5 bases). The CDR3 totals 14 residues. The germline gives CDR1 SGDLS, CDR2 YYNGEE. Between the trimmed V and J ends, which lost 7 bases and 0 bases, there was a span of 13 bases.

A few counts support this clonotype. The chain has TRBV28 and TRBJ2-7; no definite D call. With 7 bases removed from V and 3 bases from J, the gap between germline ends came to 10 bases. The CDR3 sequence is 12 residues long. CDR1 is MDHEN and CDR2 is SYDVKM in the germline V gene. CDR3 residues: CASTSDLYEQYF. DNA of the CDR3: TGTGCCAGCACCTCAGACCTCTACGAGCAGTACTTC.

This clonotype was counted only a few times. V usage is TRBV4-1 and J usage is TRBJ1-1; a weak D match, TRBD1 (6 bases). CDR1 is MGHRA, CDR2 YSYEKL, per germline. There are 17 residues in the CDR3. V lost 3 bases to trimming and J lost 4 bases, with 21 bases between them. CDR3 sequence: CASSQTRATGRSTEAFF. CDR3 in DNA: TGCGCCAGCAGCCAGACCCGGGCTACAGGGAGAAGCACTGAAGCTTTCTTT.

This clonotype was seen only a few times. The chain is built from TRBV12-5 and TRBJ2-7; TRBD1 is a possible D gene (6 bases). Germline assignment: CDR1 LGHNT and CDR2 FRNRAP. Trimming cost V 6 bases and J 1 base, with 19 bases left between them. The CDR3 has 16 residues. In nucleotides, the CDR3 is TGTGCTAGTGGGGTACGACAGGATCCCCTTTCCTACGAGCAGTACTTC. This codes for CASGVRQDPLSYEQYF.

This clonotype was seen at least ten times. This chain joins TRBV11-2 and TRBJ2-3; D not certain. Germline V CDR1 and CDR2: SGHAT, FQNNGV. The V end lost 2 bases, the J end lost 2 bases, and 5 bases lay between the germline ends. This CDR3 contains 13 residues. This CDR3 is CASSLSYTDTQYF. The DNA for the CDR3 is TGTGCCAGCAGCTTAAGCTACACAGATACGCAGTATTTT.

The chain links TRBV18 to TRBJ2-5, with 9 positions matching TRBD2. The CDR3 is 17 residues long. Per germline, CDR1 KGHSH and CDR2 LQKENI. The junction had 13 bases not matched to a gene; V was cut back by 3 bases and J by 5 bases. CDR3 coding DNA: TGTGCCAGCTCACCTGCTCGGGTAGCGGGAGTCGTGGAGACCCAGTACTTC. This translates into CASSPARVAGVVETQYF.

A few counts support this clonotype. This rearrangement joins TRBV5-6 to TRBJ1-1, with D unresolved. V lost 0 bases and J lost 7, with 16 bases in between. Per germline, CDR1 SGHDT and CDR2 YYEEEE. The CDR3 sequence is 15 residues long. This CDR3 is CASSLAAWFQVEAFF. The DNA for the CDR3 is TGTGCCAGCAGCTTGGCCGCTTGGTTTCAGGTTGAAGCTTTCTTT.

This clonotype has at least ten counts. The CDR3 bases are TGTGCCAGCAGTTTAGTCCGAACCGGAACTAATGAAAAACTGTTTTTT. Translation: CASSLVRTGTNEKLFF. The chain recombines TRBV12-3 or TRBV12-4 with TRBJ1-4; the D is unclear. V was pared by 1 base and J by 1 base, with 10 bases between. The CDR3 is 16 amino acids.

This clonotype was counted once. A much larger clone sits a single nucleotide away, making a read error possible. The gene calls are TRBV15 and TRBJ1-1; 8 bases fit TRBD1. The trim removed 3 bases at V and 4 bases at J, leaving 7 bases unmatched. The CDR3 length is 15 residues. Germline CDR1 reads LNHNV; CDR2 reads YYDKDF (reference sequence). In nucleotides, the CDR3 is TGTGCCACCAGCAGCCCCGGACAGGGACCCACTGAAGCTTTCTTT. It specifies CATSSPGQGPTEAFF.

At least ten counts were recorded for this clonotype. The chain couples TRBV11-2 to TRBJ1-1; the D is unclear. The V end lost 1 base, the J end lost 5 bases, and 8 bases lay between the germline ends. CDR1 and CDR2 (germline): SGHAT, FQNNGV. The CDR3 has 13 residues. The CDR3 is CASSLALDTEAFF. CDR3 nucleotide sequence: TGTGCCAGCAGCTTAGCTTTGGATACTGAAGCTTTCTTT.

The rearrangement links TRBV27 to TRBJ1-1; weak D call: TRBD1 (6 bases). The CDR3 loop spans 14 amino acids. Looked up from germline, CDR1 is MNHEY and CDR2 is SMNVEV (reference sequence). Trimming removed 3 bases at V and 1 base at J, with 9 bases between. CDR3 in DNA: TGTGCCAGCAGTTTCCAGGACAGGAACACTGAAGCTTTCTTT. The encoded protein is CASSFQDRNTEAFF.

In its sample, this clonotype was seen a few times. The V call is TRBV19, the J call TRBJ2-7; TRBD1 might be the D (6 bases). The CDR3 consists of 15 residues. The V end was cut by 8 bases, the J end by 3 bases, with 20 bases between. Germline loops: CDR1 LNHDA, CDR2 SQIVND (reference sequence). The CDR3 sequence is CASAPPGASFYEQYF. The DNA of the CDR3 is TGTGCCAGTGCTCCCCCAGGGGCCTCCTTCTACGAGCAGTACTTC.

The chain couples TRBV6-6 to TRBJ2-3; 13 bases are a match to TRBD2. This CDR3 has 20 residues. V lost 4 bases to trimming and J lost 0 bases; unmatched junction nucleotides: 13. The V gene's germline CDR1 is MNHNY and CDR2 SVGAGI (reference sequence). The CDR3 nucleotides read TGTGCCAGCAGTTCCTCGGGACTAGCGGGACTAAAGGCTAGCACAGATACGCAGTATTTT. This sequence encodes CASSSSGLAGLKASTDTQYF.

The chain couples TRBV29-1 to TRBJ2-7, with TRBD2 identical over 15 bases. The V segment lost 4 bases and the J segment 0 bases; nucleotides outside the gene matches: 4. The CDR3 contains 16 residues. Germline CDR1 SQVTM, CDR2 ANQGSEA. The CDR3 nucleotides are TGCAGCGTTGGCGGGACTAGCGGGAGGAGCTCCTACGAGCAGTACTTC. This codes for CSVGGTSGRSSYEQYF.

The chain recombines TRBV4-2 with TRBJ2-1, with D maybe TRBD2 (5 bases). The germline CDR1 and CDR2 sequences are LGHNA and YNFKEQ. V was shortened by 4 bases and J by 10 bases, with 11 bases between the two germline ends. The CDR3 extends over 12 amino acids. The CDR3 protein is CASSPLTGEQFF. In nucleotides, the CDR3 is TGTGCCAGCAGCCCCCTTACGGGGGAGCAGTTCTTC.

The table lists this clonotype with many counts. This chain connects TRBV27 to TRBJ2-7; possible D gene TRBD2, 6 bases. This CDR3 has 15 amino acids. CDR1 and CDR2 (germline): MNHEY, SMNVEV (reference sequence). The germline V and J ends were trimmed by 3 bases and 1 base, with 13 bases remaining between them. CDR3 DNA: TGTGCCAGCAGTTTTTACCCTAGCGTTTCCTACGAGCAGTACTTC. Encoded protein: CASSFYPSVSYEQYF.

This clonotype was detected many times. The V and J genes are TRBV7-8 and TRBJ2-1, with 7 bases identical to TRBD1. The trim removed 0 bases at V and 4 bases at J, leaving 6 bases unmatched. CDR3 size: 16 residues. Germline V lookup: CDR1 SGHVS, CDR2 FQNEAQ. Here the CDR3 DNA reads TGTGCCAGCAGCTTAGCGGGGACAGCCCCTTACAATGAGCAGTTCTTC. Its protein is CASSLAGTAPYNEQFF. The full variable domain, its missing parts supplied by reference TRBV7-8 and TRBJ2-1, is GAGVSQSPRYKVAKRGQDVALRCDPISGHVSLFWYQQALGQGPEFLTYFQNEAQLDKSGLPSDRFFAERPEGSVSTLKIQRTQQEDSAVYLCASSLAGTAPYNEQFFGPGTRLTVL.

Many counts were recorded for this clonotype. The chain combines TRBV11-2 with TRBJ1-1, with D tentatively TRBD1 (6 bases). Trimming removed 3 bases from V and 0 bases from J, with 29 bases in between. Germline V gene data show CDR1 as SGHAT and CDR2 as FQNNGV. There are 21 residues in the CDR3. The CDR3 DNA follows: TGTGCCAGCAGCTTTACCCGTATGGGACAACGAACTGCGAGCTTGAACACTGAAGCTTTCTTT. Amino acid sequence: CASSFTRMGQRTASLNTEAFF. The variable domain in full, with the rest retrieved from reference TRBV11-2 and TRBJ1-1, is EAGVAQSPRYKIIEKRQSVAFWCNPISGHATLYWYQQILGQGPKLLIQFQNNGVVDDSQLPKDRFSAERLKGVDSTLKIQPAKLEDSAVYLCASSFTRMGQRTASLNTEAFFGQGTRLTVV.

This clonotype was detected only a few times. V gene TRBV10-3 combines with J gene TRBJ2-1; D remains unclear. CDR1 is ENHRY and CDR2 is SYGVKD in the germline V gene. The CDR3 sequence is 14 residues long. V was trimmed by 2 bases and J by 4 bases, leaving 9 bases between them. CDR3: CAISEPDSYNEQFF. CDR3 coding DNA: TGTGCCATCAGTGAGCCCGACTCTTACAATGAGCAGTTCTTC.

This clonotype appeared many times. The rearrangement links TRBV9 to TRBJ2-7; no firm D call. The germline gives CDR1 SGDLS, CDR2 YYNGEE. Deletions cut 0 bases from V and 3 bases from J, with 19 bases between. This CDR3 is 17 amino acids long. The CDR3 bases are TGTGCCAGCAGCGTAGAGGTCGCGGAGCATTTCAGCTACGAGCAGTACTTC. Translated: CASSVEVAEHFSYEQYF.

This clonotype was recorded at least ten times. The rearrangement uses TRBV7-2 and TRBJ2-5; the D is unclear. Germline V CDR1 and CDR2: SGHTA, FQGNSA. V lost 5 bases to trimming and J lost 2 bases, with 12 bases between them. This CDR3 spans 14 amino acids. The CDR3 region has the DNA TGTGCCAGCAGCCTCATCTCCCTACAAGAGACCCAGTACTTC. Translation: CASSLISLQETQYF.

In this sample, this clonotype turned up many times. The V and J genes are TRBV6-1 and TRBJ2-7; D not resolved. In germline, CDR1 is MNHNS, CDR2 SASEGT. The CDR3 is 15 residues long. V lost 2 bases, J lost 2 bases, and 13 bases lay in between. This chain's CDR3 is CASSESRWLAYEQYF. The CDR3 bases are TGTGCCAGCAGTGAATCCCGTTGGCTAGCCTACGAGCAGTACTTC.

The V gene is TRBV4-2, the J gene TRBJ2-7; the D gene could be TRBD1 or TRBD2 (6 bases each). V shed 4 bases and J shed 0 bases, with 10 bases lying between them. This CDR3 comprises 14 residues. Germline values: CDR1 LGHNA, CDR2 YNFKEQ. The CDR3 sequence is CASSRRGNSYEQYF. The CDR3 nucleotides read TGTGCCAGCAGCCGGAGGGGGAACTCCTACGAGCAGTACTTC.

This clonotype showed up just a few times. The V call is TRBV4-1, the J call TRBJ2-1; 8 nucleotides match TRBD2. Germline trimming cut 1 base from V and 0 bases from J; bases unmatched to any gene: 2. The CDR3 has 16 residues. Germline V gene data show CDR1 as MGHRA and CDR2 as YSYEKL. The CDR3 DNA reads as TGCGCCAGCAGCCAAGTCGGGAGGGCCTCCTACAATGAGCAGTTCTTC. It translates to CASSQVGRASYNEQFF.

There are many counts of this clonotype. CDR3 amino acids: CASSPIAGVLYEQYF. The CDR3 region has the DNA TGCGCCAGCAGTCCTATAGCGGGAGTATTGTACGAGCAGTACTTC. This chain uses TRBV4-3 with TRBJ2-7, with 9 bases lining up with TRBD2. Germline-derived CDR1 and CDR2 are LGHNA and YSLEER. V gave up 6 bases and J gave up 4 bases; unmatched junction bases: 10. CDR3 length: 15 amino acids.

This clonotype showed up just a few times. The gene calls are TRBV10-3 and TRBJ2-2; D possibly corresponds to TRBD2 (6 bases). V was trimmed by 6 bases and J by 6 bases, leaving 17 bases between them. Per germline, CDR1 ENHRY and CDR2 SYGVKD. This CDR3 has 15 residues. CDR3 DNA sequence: TGTGCCATCAGAGCCGTGGACGGGAGTTCCGGGGAGCTGTTTTTT. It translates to CAIRAVDGSSGELFF.

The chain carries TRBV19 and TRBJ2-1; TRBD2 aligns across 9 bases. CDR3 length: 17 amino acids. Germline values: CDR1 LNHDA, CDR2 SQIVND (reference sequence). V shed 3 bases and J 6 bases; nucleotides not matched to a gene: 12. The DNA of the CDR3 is TGTGCCAGTAGTATTGTCCGGTTAGCGGGAGCGGCCAATGAGCAGTTCTTC. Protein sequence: CASSIVRLAGAANEQFF.

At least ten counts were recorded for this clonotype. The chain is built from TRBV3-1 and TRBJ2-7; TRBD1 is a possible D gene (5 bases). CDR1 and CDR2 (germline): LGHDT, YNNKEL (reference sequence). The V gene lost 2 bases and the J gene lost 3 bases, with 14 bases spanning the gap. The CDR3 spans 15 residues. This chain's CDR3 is CASSQLKGKSYEQYF. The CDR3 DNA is TGTGCCAGCAGCCAACTAAAGGGGAAGAGCTACGAGCAGTACTTC.

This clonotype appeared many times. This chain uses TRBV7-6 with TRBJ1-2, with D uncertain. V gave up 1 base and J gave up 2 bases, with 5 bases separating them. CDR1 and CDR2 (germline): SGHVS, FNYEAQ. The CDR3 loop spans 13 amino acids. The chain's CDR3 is CASSLEENYGYTF. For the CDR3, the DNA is TGTGCCAGCAGCTTAGAGGAAAACTATGGCTACACCTTC.

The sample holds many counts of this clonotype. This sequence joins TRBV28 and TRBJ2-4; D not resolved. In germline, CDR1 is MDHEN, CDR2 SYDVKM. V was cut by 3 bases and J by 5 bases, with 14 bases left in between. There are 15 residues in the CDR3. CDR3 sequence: CASSLAPRLENIQYF. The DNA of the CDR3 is TGTGCCAGCAGTTTGGCCCCCCGGTTAGAAAACATTCAGTACTTC.

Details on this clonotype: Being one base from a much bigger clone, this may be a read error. The CDR3 DNA reads TGTGCCAGCAGTTCCGAGACAGATCCCTACGAGCAGTACTTC. Translation: CASSSETDPYEQYF. V usage is TRBV28 and J usage is TRBJ2-7, with a weak D call TRBD1 (5 bases). The CDR3 is made up of 14 amino acids. Germline CDR1 and CDR2: MDHEN and SYDVKM. V was shortened by 4 bases and J by 2 bases, with 12 bases between the two germline ends.